Following are 8 T cell receptor beta chains from one sample sequenced in a study of blood T cell repertoires in COVID-19. Here immunoSEQ multiplex PCR was the method, and the copy in TCRdb shows in-frame clones only, minus some. The data show approximately 140,000 clones, roughly 85% seen once. The specimen was peripheral blood. These receptors were collected from a man between 65 and 85 years old with acute or convalescent COVID-19.

The chain combines TRBV7-9 with TRBJ1-2; D gene uncertain. Germline V gives CDR1 SEHNR, CDR2 FQNEAQ (reference sequence). This CDR3 spans 12 amino acids. Trimming shortened V by 6 bases and J by 3 bases, and 8 bases separated the two germline ends. CDR3 residues: CASRREDYGYTF. The CDR3 bases are TGTGCCAGCAGGAGGGAGGACTATGGCTACACCTTC.

This clone has just a few counts. V and J are TRBV7-9 and TRBJ2-4; D perhaps matches TRBD1 (7 bases). Germline assignment: CDR1 SEHNR and CDR2 FQNEAQ (reference sequence). CDR3 length: 13 residues. Trimming shortened V by 2 bases and J by 6 bases, and 8 bases separated the two germline ends. CDR3 sequence: CASSLQGGNIQYF. The CDR3 DNA sequence: TGTGCCAGCAGCTTACAGGGGGGAAACATTCAGTACTTC.

V is TRBV4-2 and J is TRBJ2-1; 8 bases line up with TRBD2. The CDR3 extends over 16 amino acids. Germline V lookup: CDR1 LGHNA, CDR2 YNFKEQ. J lost 6 bases, V lost 4 bases, and 11 bases had no gene match. The CDR3 DNA is TGTGCCAGCAGCCTCAAAGCGGGAGCCCCTGGCAATGAGCAGTTCTTC. This gives the protein CASSLKAGAPGNEQFF.

The chain recombines TRBV29-1 with TRBJ2-2, with a possible D match to TRBD2 (5 bases). The germline V gene has CDR1 SQVTM and CDR2 ANQGSEA. Trimming took off 4 bases at V and 1 base at J, with 10 bases between the two ends. The CDR3 sequence is 14 residues long. CDR3 in amino acids: CSVVLGKNTGELFF. CDR3 DNA sequence: TGCAGCGTTGTCCTCGGGAAGAACACCGGGGAGCTGTTTTTT.

DNA for the CDR3: TGCGCCAGCAGCTTGGATATCCTACAAGAGACCCAGTACTTC. The encoded protein is CASSLDILQETQYF. The chain carries TRBV5-1 and TRBJ2-5; D is undetermined. Trimming shortened V by 0 bases and J by 2 bases, and 8 bases separated the two germline ends. CDR3 length equals 14 residues. The germline CDR1 and CDR2 sequences are SGHRS and YFSETQ.

The chain has TRBV5-1 and TRBJ2-3; 10 bases match TRBD2. This CDR3 is built from 15 residues. Germline loops: CDR1 SGHRS, CDR2 YFSETQ. Unmatched junction bases numbered 4, after V lost 3 bases and J lost 3 bases. CDR3 amino acids: CASSWASGSTDTQYF. DNA of the CDR3: TGCGCCAGCAGCTGGGCTAGCGGGAGTACAGATACGCAGTATTTT.

V usage is TRBV5-6 and J usage is TRBJ2-7; 7 bases are shared with TRBD1. The CDR3 loop spans 12 amino acids. CDR1 SGHDT and CDR2 YYEEEE come from the germline V gene. J lost 7 bases, V lost 4 bases, and 5 bases had no gene match. The CDR3 region is CASSGGTEEQYF. In nucleotides, the CDR3 is TGTGCCAGCAGCGGTGGGACAGAAGAGCAGTACTTC.

J is TRBJ2-7 and V is TRBV5-4, with D maybe TRBD1 (6 bases). V lost 4 bases to trimming and J lost 4 bases, with 12 bases between them. The CDR3 totals 13 residues. The germline V gene has CDR1 SGHNT and CDR2 YYREEE (reference sequence). DNA of the CDR3: TGTGCCAGCAGCACCGCCGGACAGTACGAGCAGTACTTC. Translated: CASSTAGQYEQYF.